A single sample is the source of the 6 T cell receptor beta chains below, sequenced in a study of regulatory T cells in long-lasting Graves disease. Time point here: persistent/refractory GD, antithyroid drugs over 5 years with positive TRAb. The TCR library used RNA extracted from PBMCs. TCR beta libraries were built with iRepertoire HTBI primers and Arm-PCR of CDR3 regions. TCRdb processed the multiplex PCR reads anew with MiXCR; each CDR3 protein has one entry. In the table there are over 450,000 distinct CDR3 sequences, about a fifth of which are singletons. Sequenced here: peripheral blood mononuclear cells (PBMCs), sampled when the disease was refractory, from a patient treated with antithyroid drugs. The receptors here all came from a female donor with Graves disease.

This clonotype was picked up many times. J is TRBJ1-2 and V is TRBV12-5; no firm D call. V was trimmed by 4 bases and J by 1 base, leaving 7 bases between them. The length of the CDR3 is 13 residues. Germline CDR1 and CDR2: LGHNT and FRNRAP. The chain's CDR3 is CASGSGDNYGYTF. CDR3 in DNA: TGTGCTAGTGGTTCAGGTGATAACTATGGCTACACCTTC.

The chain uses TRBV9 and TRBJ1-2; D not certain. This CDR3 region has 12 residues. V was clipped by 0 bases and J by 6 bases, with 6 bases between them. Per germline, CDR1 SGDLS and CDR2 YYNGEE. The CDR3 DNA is TGTGCCAGCAGCGTAGAGGGAGATGGCTACACCTTC. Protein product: CASSVEGDGYTF.

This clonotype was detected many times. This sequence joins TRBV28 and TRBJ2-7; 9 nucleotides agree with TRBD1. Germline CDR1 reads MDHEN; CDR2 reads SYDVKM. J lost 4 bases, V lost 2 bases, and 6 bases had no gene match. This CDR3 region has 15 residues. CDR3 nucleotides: TGTGCCAGCAGTTTACGGGGACAGGGTCGGTACGAGCAGTACTTC. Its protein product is CASSLRGQGRYEQYF.

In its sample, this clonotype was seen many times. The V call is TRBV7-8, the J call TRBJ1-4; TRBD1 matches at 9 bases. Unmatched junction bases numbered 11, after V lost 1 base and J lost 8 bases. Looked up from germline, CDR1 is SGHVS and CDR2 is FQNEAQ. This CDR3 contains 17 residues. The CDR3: CASSLVGTGIRGEKLFF. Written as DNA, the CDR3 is TGTGCCAGCAGCTTAGTGGGGACAGGGATTCGAGGCGAAAAACTGTTTTTT.

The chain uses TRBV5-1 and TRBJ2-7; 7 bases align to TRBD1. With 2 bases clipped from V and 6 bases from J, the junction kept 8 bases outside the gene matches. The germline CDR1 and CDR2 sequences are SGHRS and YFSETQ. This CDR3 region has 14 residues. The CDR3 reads CASSFEPQGPEQYF. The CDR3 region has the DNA TGCGCCAGCAGCTTCGAACCACAGGGGCCCGAGCAGTACTTC.

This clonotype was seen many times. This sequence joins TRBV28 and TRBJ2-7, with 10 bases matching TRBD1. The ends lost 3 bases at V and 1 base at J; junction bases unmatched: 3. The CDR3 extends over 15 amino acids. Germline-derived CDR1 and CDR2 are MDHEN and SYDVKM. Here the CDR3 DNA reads TGTGCCAGCAGTTTTAGGGGACAGGGGTCCTACGAGCAGTACTTC. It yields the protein CASSFRGQGSYEQYF.